This T cell receptor (beta chain) is drawn from a study of T cell clonality in common variable immunodeficiency. This clone was recorded a few times. Its specificity is not known. Coverage ceases 3 residues before the CDR3 finishes, and the germline J gene fills in the end. The CDR3 contains 11 residues. Per the germline V gene, CDR1 is SGHAT and CDR2 is FQNNGV. Trimming shortened V by 7 bases and J by 4 bases, and 6 bases separated the two germline ends. Repertoires were generated with immunoSEQ multiplex PCR, while TCRdb's copy carries only in-frame clones and drops some. The table lists just over 15,000 clones, with no singletons. General study results and limits: Fewer TCRbeta clones were shared among CVID subjects than controls. In common variable immunodeficiency, TCR beta chains reportedly carried fewer deletions and N-nucleotide insertions.

Each donor provided 5 to 8 ml of heparinized whole blood. The J gene is TRBJ2-3, the V gene TRBV11-2; no clear D. The sequence was collected from a human donor with common variable immunodeficiency. Material for sequencing was peripheral blood mononuclear cells. CDR3: CASTPADTQYF. Partial CDR3 DNA: TGTGCCAGCACCCCCGCAGATACG.